The clone carrying this TCR beta chain was counted only a few times. Its specificity is unknown. The source of the sample is a study of a mutant IDH1 vaccine in newly diagnosed glioma. Study-wide background: Commencement of vaccination occurred 4-6 weeks following radiotherapy alone, or concurrently with temozolomide cycles. Prior therapy was radiotherapy, temozolomide, or both; most received both.

CDR3 length equals 15 residues. V was pared by 4 bases and J by 3 bases, with 6 bases of the junction left unmatched. The germline gives CDR1 SGDLS, CDR2 YYNGEE. Points from the study as a whole: Pseudoprogression showed no apparent link to changes in top peripheral T cell clonotypes.

Documented time point: week 5, during vaccination. With topical imiquimod, each dose of the vaccine consisted of 300 ug of mutant IDH1 20-mer peptide. This table comes from immunoSEQ multiplex PCR, and its TCRdb copy is limited to in-frame clones, with some not included. The data show 30,000 to 35,000 clones, with 56% seen just once and 9.5% to 11% held by the top ten. This material consisted of PBMCs, taken from a glioma patient whose treatment included an IDH1 peptide vaccine. The TCR sequence derives from a woman aged 18-30 years with glioma. The chain couples TRBV9 to TRBJ1-1; 10 nucleotides line up with TRBD1. This chain's CDR3 is CASSPEGQGHTEAFF. As DNA, the CDR3 is TGTGCCAGCAGCCCCGAGGGACAGGGGCACACTGAAGCTTTCTTT.